This T cell receptor (beta chain) was documented in a study of beta chain features in type 1 diabetes. Study results and caveats: Researchers report that Type 1 diabetes patients had moderately but significantly shorter TCRB CDR3s across all four CD4+ subsets.

Of the isolated RNA, all was reverse transcribed, and so the sequenced material was expressed TCRB transcripts. Some clones are missing from TCRdb's copy, which holds only in-frame ones; the method was immunoSEQ multiplex PCR. This table holds fewer than 110,000 clones, 28% found once. The ends were cut back, 6 bases at V and 4 bases at J, with 16 bases in the middle. CDR1 and CDR2 (germline): SGHTA, FQGNSA. This CDR3 is 15 amino acids long. With regard to this clone: What it binds is not known.

Sequencing input: central memory CD4+ T cells from blood. This chain links TRBV7-2 with TRBJ2-1; TRBD1 is a possible D gene (6 bases). The source is a young woman with type 1 diabetes. The CDR3 is CASRPDRTSYNEQFF. The CDR3 DNA reads TGTGCCAGCAGGCCTGACAGGACCTCTTACAATGAGCAGTTCTTC.